What follows are 27 T cell receptor beta chains derived from one specimen sequenced in a study of blood T cells in healthy people across ages. Combining a sample-barcoded 5' primer with a J-beta primer mix, a second PCR ran for 7 to 11 cycles. TCRdb recomputed calls from the 5' RACE reads with MiXCR, one row per CDR3 protein. Of about 1 million distinct CDR3 sequences in the sample, 40% to 50% were seen once. The sequenced material came from blood. These receptors came from a woman in her fifties or sixties in good health.

Comments on this clonotype: At one end the junction does not follow the germline gene, possibly because of a read error. The rearrangement joins TRBV7-3 to TRBJ2-5; D call uncertain. Germline V gene lookup returns CDR1 SGHTA and CDR2 FQGTGA. CDR3 length: 14 amino acids. CDR3 region: CAGSLNVRYNEQYF. CDR3 nucleotides: TGTGCCGGCAGCTTAAATGTGCGGTACAATGAGCAGTACTTC.

A word on this clonotype: A much larger clone lies one base from this, so it may be a read error. The genes are TRBV9 and TRBJ2-7; D is tentatively TRBD1 or TRBD2 (5 bases each). Trimming shortened V by 3 bases and J by 2 bases, and 15 bases separated the two germline ends. In germline, CDR1 is SGDLS, CDR2 YYNGEE. CDR3 size: 15 residues. The CDR3 loop reads CASSAGRGPTYEQYF. CDR3 DNA sequence: TGTGCCAGCAGCGCCGGACGGGGACCGACCTACGAGCAGTACTTC.

This clonotype turned up a few times. V and J are TRBV10-3 and TRBJ2-5; the D is unclear. The tail of the sequence fits TRBJ2-7 better, so the J call may be wrong. The V gene's germline CDR1 is ENHRY and CDR2 SYGVKD. The CDR3 spans 13 residues. The CDR3 region has the DNA TGTGCCATCAGTGGGTTAGGGCCCTACGAGCAGTACTTC. It translates to CAISGLGPYEQYF.

DNA of the CDR3: TGTGCCAGCAGAGCACAGGTCGGGCCCCAGCATTTT. Its protein is CASRAQVGPQHF. This chain connects TRBV7-8 to TRBJ1-5; maybe TRBD1 (5 bases). Looked up from germline, CDR1 is SGHVS and CDR2 is FQNEAQ. CDR3 length: 12 residues. Trimming took 6 bases from V and 9 from J, leaving 12 bases between them. The full variable domain, in which reference TRBV7-8 and TRBJ1-5 provide the parts outside the CDR3, is GAGVSQSPRYKVAKRGQDVALRCDPISGHVSLFWYQQALGQGPEFLTYFQNEAQLDKSGLPSDRFFAERPEGSVSTLKIQRTQQEDSAVYLCASRAQVGPQHFGDGTRLSIL.

Only one count was recorded for this clonotype. The rearrangement uses TRBV6-5 and TRBJ2-5; perhaps TRBD2 as D (6 bases). The CDR3 runs to 15 residues. Deletions cut 2 bases from V and 4 bases from J, with 14 bases between. Germline V gene data show CDR1 as MNHEY and CDR2 as SVGAGI. DNA for the CDR3: TGTGCCAGCAGTTACGACGAGGGGACTCGAGAGACCCAGTACTTC. Translation: CASSYDEGTRETQYF.

The V and J genes are TRBV14 and TRBJ2-2; D ambiguous. This CDR3 comprises 17 residues. Germline values: CDR1 SGHDN, CDR2 FVKESK. Trimming left V 4 bases short and J 0 bases short, with 15 bases between. Here the CDR3 reads CASSPLPQISNTGELFF. CDR3 nucleotides: TGTGCCAGCAGCCCCCTCCCGCAGATCTCGAACACCGGGGAGCTGTTTTTT.

The chain uses TRBV6-1 and TRBJ2-5; 10 positions agree with TRBD2. J gave up 1 base and V 4 bases, and 3 bases lay outside the gene matches. The CDR3 covers 15 residues. CDR1 MNHNS and CDR2 SASEGT come from the germline V gene. The CDR3 here is CASSVSSGSQETQYF. CDR3 coding DNA: TGTGCCAGCAGTGTGTCTAGCGGGAGCCAAGAGACCCAGTACTTC.

CDR3 nucleotides: TGTGCCAGCAGTTACTCTCACAGCAGCTCCTACAATGAGCAGTTCTTC. It encodes CASSYSHSSSYNEQFF. This chain uses TRBV6-5 with TRBJ2-1; D is unclear. Trimming took off 0 bases at V and 0 bases at J, with 9 bases between the two ends. Germline CDR1 and CDR2: MNHEY and SVGAGI. There are 16 residues in the CDR3.

This clonotype was counted a single time. This chain uses TRBV28 with TRBJ2-5; D is unclear. This CDR3 has 12 amino acids. Germline V gives CDR1 MDHEN, CDR2 SYDVKM. Trimming pared 4 bases from V and 9 bases from J, leaving 12 bases between. CDR3 protein: CASSSPKGPQYF. The CDR3 DNA is TGTGCCAGCAGTTCCCCCAAAGGGCCCCAGTACTTC.

The rearrangement uses TRBV9 and TRBJ1-6; a weak D match, TRBD1 (5 bases). The CDR3 is 14 amino acids. V dropped 5 bases and J dropped 7 bases, with 13 bases sitting between them. Germline lookup yields CDR1 SGDLS and CDR2 YYNGEE. DNA of the CDR3: TGTGCCAGCAGGTTATTCAGGGAGAATTCACCCCTCCACTTT. Its translation: CASRLFRENSPLHF.

The gene calls are TRBV14 and TRBJ2-5; the match to TRBD2 covers 12 bases. TRBJ2-7 matches the DNA end more closely, so the J call is doubtful. This CDR3 comprises 19 residues. CDR1 is SGHDN, CDR2 FVKESK, per germline. The CDR3 sequence: CASSPRERLAGVSPNEQYF. The CDR3 DNA follows: TGTGCCAGCAGCCCAAGAGAGAGACTAGCGGGGGTCTCTCCTAACGAGCAGTACTTC.

The rearrangement uses TRBV15 and TRBJ2-5, with D perhaps given as TRBD1 or TRBD2 (5 bases each). The CDR3 runs 13 residues. The germline gives CDR1 LNHNV, CDR2 YYDKDF (reference sequence). V was shortened by 4 bases and J by 4 bases, with 10 bases between the two germline ends. The CDR3 sequence: CATSTSGAETQYF. DNA for the CDR3: TGTGCCACCAGCACATCCGGGGCAGAGACCCAGTACTTC. Full variable domain (rest looked up from reference TRBV15 and TRBJ2-5): DAMVIQNPRYQVTQFGKPVTLSCSQTLNHNVMYWYQQKSSQAPKLLFHYYDKDFNNEADTPDNFQSRRPNTSFCFLDIRSPGLGDTAMYLCATSTSGAETQYFGPGTRLLVL.

A word on this clonotype: This clone may be a read error of a much larger clone one base away. The chain carries TRBV25-1 and TRBJ1-6; 7 bases line up with TRBD1. This CDR3 contains 15 residues. Germline-derived CDR1 and CDR2 are MGHDK and SYGVNS. As DNA, the CDR3 is TGTGCCGGCAGTGAATACGGGACAGCTAATTCACCCCTCCACTTT. Residues: CAGSEYGTANSPLHF. The full variable domain, its missing parts supplied by reference TRBV25-1 and TRBJ1-6, is EADIYQTPRYLVIGTGKKITLECSQTMGHDKMYWYQQDPGMELHLIHYSYGVNSTEKGDLSSESTVSRIRTEHFPLTLESARPSHTSQYLCAGSEYGTANSPLHFGNGTRLTVT.

This clonotype has only a few counts. This chain joins TRBV20-1 and TRBJ2-5, with 7 bases aligning to TRBD1. After removal of 1 base from V and 11 bases from J, the junction contained 19 bases not matched to a gene. CDR1 and CDR2 from the germline V gene are DFQATT and SNEGSKA (reference sequence). The CDR3 contains 16 residues. In DNA form, the CDR3 reads TGCAGTGCTAGAGCCCCCGGACAGGCAGGACACAATGAGCAGTACTTC. This sequence encodes CSARAPGQAGHNEQYF.

The chain links TRBV5-1 to TRBJ2-6, with D perhaps TRBD1 (6 bases). The CDR3 is 17 amino acids. The germline V gene has CDR1 SGHRS and CDR2 YFSETQ. The ends were cut back, 4 bases at V and 0 bases at J, with 14 bases in the middle. The CDR3 DNA follows: TGCGCCAGCAGCCAACGACAGGCGTACTCTGGGGCCAACGTCCTGACTTTC. As protein: CASSQRQAYSGANVLTF. Full variable domain (missing parts from reference TRBV5-1 and TRBJ2-6): KAGVTQTPRYLIKTRGQQVTLSCSPISGHRSVSWYQQTPGQGLQFLFEYFSETQRNKGNFPGRFSGRQFSNSRSEMNVSTLELGDSALYLCASSQRQAYSGANVLTFGAGSRLTVL.

The chain recombines TRBV20-1 with TRBJ2-7; D not certain. CDR3 length: 13 amino acids. From germline, CDR1 is DFQATT and CDR2 SNEGSKA (reference sequence). V was clipped by 6 bases and J by 7 bases, with 19 bases between them. CDR3 sequence (DNA): TGCAGTGCCGGAAACAACCCTTACAATGAGCAGTACTTC. It is translated as CSAGNNPYNEQYF.

The V gene is TRBV7-8, the J gene TRBJ2-4; 10 bases are a match to TRBD2. TRBJ2-7 explains the end of the DNA better; the J call may be wrong. The CDR3 extends over 15 amino acids. Germline V gene sequence: CDR1 SGHVS, CDR2 FQNEAQ. CDR3 coding DNA: TGTGCCAGCAGCGCAACTAGCGGGAAGGGCTACGAGCAGTACTTC. It yields the protein CASSATSGKGYEQYF.

The genes are TRBV3-1 and TRBJ2-4, with 7 bases aligning to TRBD2. CDR1 is LGHDT, CDR2 YNNKEL, per germline (reference sequence). V trimming: 1 base; J trimming: 2 bases; junction bases outside the gene matches: 8. The CDR3 contains 17 residues. CDR3: CASSQGSSGGTKNIQYF. As DNA, the CDR3 is TGTGCCAGCAGCCAAGGTAGCTCCGGGGGGACCAAAAACATTCAGTACTTC.

The chain has TRBV29-1 and TRBJ2-5; TRBD1 is a possible D gene (5 bases). Trimming pared 4 bases from V and 1 base from J, leaving 16 bases between. Germline V gives CDR1 SQVTM, CDR2 ANQGSEA. This CDR3 contains 15 residues. The DNA of the CDR3 is TGCAGCGTTGGGAGTGGGCACAGGAGCCAAGAGACCCAGTACTTC. Its translation is CSVGSGHRSQETQYF. Drawing the rest from reference TRBV29-1 and TRBJ2-5, the complete variable domain is SAVISQKPSRDICQRGTSLTIQCQVDSQVTMMFWYRQQPGQSLTLIATANQGSEATYESGFVIDKFPISRPNLTFSTLTVSNMSPEDSSIYLCSVGSGHRSQETQYFGPGTRLLVL.

This clonotype was observed once. The rearrangement uses TRBV19 and TRBJ1-1; possibly TRBD1 for D (5 bases). Germline V gene data show CDR1 as LNHDA and CDR2 as SQIVND (reference sequence). This CDR3 contains 14 residues. With 3 bases removed from V and 3 bases from J, the gap between germline ends came to 11 bases. CDR3 sequence (DNA): TGTGCCAGTAGTATTGGGGGAATGGACACTGAAGCTTTCTTT. It yields the protein CASSIGGMDTEAFF.

The chain recombines TRBV6-6 with TRBJ2-5, with 10 bases that match TRBD2. J gave up 3 bases and V 4 bases, and 8 bases lay outside the gene matches. The CDR3 consists of 16 residues. Germline CDR1 reads MNHNY; CDR2 reads SVGAGI (reference sequence). This chain's CDR3 is CASSFLAGAGEETQYF. CDR3 nucleotide sequence: TGTGCCAGCAGTTTCCTAGCGGGAGCGGGGGAAGAGACCCAGTACTTC.

This sequence joins TRBV9 and TRBJ2-1, with TRBD2 as a possible D gene (6 bases). The V and J ends lost 0 bases and 9 bases respectively, with 13 bases between them. The germline V gene encodes CDR1 SGDLS and CDR2 YYNGEE. The length of the CDR3 is 14 residues. The DNA for the CDR3 is TGTGCCAGCAGCGTAGGCGGGAAGGAGAGTGAGCAGTTCTTC. Translated, it gives CASSVGGKESEQFF. Together with reference TRBV9 and TRBJ2-1, the CDR3 gives the full variable domain: DSGVTQTPKHLITATGQRVTLRCSPRSGDLSVYWYQQSLDQGLQFLIQYYNGEERAKGNILERFSAQQFPDLHSELNLSSLELGDSALYFCASSVGGKESEQFFGPGTRLTVL.

The V and J genes are TRBV7-9 and TRBJ1-1; no definite D call. This CDR3 spans 14 amino acids. Deletions cut 3 bases from V and 4 bases from J, with 12 bases between. Germline assignment: CDR1 SEHNR and CDR2 FQNEAQ (reference sequence). CDR3 nucleotides: TGTGCCAGCAGCTTTATAAGGCTGAGCACTGAAGCTTTCTTT. Translation gives CASSFIRLSTEAFF.

The chain couples TRBV4-2 to TRBJ2-5; no definite D call. The CDR3 has 14 amino acids. V shed 1 base and J shed 5 bases, with 11 bases lying between them. Germline V gene sequence: CDR1 LGHNA, CDR2 YNFKEQ. The CDR3 coding sequence is TGTGCCAGCAGCCAAGGCCCCGGTGGCGAGACCCAGTACTTC. Protein sequence: CASSQGPGGETQYF.

The chain employs TRBV20-1 and TRBJ2-3, with TRBD1 matching 7 bases. The CDR3 contains 16 residues. The germline V gene has CDR1 DFQATT and CDR2 SNEGSKA (reference sequence). Unmatched junction bases numbered 14, after V lost 3 bases and J lost 5 bases. In nucleotides, the CDR3 is TGCAGTGCTAGTCCCTTCGGCCGGGACAGAAGAGATACGCAGTATTTT. Protein sequence: CSASPFGRDRRDTQYF.

The chain combines TRBV7-9 with TRBJ1-4; D unresolved. Deletions cut 5 bases from V and 1 base from J, with 8 bases between. Germline loops: CDR1 SEHNR, CDR2 FQNEAQ (reference sequence). This CDR3 is built from 14 residues. CDR3 nucleotide sequence: TGTGCCAGCAGCGTAGACTTAACTAATGAAAAACTGTTTTTT. Translated, it gives CASSVDLTNEKLFF.

The J gene is TRBJ2-5, the V gene TRBV3-1; 11 bases are a match to TRBD2. The DNA end is a closer match to TRBJ2-7, so the J assignment may be wrong. The length of the CDR3 is 17 residues. Germline V lookup: CDR1 LGHDT, CDR2 YNNKEL (reference sequence). CDR3 sequence: CASSQASSGRSSYEQYF. The CDR3 DNA reads as TGTGCCAGCAGCCAGGCCTCTAGCGGGAGGTCCTCTTACGAGCAGTACTTC.